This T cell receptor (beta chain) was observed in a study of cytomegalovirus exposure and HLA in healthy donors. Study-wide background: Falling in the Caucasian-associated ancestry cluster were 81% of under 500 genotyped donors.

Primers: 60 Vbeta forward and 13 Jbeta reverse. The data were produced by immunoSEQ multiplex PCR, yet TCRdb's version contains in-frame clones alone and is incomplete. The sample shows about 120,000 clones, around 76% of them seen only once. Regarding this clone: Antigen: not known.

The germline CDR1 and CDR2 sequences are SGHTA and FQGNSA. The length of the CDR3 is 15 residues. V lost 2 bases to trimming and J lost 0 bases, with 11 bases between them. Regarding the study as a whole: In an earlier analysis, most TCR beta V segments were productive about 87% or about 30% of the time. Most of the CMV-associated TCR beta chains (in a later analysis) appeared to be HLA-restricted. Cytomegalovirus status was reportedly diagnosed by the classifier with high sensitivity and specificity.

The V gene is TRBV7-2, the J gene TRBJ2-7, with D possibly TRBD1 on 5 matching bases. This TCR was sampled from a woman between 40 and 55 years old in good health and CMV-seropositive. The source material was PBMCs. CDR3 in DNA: TGTGCCAGCAGCTTAAACGACAGCCCCTCCTACGAGCAGTACTTC. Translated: CASSLNDSPSYEQYF.